This TCR beta chain was profiled in a study of blood T cell repertoires in COVID-19. The V end was cut by 5 bases, the J end by 3 bases, with 16 bases between. The CDR3 is made up of 16 amino acids. The germline V gene encodes CDR1 LGHDT and CDR2 YNNKEL (reference sequence). TCRdb's copy holds only in-frame clones and misses some; the assay was immunoSEQ multiplex PCR. Of about 210,000 clones in the sample, approximately 78% are singletons; the top ten hold roughly 5.1%. The rearrangement links TRBV3-1 (or the pseudogene TRBV3-2) to TRBJ1-4; D might be TRBD1 (5 bases). The sequence came from a woman between 65 and 79 years old with COVID-19, enrolled during active disease. Sequenced: peripheral blood. The CDR3 nucleotides are TGTGCCAGCAGCAAGCGATCTCAGGGTTCTAATGAAAAACTGTTTTTT. Its protein is CASSKRSQGSNEKLFF.